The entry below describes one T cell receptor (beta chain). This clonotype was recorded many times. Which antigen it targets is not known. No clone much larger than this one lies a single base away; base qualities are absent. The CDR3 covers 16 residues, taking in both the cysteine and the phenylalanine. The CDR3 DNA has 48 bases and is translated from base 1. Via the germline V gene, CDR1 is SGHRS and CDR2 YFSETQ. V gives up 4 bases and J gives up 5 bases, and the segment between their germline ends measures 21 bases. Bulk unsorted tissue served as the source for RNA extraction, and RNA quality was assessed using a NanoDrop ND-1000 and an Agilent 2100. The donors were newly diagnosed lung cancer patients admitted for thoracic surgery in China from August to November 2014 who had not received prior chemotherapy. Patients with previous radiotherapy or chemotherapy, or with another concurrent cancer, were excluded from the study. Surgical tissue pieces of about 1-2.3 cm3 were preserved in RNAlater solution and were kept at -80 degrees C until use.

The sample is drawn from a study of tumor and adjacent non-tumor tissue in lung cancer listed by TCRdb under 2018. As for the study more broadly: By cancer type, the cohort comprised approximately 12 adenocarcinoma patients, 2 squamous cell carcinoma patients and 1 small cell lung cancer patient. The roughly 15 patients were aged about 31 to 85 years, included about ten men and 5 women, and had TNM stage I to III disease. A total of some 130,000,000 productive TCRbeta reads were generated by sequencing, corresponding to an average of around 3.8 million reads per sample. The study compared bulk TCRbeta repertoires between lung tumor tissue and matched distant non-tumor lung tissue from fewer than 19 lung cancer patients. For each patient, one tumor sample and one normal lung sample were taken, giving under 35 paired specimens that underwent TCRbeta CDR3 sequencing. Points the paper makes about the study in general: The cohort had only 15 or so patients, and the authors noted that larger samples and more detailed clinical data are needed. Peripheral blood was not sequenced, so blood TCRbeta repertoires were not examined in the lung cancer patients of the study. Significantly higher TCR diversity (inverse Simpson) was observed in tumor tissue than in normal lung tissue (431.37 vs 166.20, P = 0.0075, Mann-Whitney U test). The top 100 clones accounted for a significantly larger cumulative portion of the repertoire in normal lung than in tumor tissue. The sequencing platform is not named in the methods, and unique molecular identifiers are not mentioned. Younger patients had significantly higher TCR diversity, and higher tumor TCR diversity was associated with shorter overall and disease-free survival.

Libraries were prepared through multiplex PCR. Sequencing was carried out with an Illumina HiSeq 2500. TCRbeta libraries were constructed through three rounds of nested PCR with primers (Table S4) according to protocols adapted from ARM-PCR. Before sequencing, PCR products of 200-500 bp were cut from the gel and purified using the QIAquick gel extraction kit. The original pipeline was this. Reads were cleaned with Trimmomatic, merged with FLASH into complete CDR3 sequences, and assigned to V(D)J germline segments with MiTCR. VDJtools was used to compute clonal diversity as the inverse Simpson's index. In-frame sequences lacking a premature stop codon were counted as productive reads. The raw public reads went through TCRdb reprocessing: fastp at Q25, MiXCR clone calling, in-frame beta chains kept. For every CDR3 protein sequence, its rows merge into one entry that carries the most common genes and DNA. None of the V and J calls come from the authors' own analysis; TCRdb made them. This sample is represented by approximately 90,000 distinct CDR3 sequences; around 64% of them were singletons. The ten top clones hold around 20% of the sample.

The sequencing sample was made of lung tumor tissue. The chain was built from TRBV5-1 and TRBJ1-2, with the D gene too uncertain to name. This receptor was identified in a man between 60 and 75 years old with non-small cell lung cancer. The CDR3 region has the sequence CASSTGRGPGLYGYTF. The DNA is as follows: TGCGCCAGCAGCACGGGTCGAGGGCCGGGATTATATGGCTACACCTTC.